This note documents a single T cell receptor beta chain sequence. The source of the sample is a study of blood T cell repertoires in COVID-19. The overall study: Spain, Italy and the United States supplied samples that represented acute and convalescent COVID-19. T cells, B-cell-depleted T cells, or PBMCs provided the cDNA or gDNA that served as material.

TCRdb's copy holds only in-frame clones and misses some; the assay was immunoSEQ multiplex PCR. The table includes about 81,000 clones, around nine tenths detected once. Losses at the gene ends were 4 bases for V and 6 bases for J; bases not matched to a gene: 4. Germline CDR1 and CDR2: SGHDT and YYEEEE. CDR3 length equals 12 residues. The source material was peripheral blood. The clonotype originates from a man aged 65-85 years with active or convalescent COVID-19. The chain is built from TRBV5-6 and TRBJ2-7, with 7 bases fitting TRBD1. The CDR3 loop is CASSLYRGEQYF. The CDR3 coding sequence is TGTGCCAGCAGCCTATACAGGGGCGAGCAGTACTTC.